This TCR beta chain was recorded in a study of molecular identifiers for immune sequencing clone quantification. Previously reported methods and listed TCR primers produced the bulk TCR libraries. In TCRdb, the PCR reads were re-called with MiXCR into one record per CDR3 protein. The sample yields 300,000 to 400,000 distinct CDR3 sequences, about 21% seen once. Concerning this clonotype: The antigen is not known. A much larger clonotype is one base distant, so this may be a read error.

Overall study findings and caveats: Clones above 20 RNA copies contained over 98% of effector molecules and under 1% of naive molecules.

This CDR3 is built from 14 residues. CDR1 is SGHTA and CDR2 is FQGNSA in the germline V gene. What was sequenced was naive CD8+ T cells from blood, with Jurkat cell RNA spiked in. Subset given: FACS-sorted CD8+CD4-CCR7+CD45RA+ naive T cells. The chain carries TRBV7-2 and TRBJ1-1, with 8 positions matching TRBD1. This clonotype was obtained from a human donor in good health. Some libraries in this study had Jurkat cell RNA spiked in. The CDR3 loop is CASSLTGADTEASF. CDR3 coding DNA: TGTGCCAGCAGCTTGACAGGGGCGGACACTGAAGCTTCCTTT.